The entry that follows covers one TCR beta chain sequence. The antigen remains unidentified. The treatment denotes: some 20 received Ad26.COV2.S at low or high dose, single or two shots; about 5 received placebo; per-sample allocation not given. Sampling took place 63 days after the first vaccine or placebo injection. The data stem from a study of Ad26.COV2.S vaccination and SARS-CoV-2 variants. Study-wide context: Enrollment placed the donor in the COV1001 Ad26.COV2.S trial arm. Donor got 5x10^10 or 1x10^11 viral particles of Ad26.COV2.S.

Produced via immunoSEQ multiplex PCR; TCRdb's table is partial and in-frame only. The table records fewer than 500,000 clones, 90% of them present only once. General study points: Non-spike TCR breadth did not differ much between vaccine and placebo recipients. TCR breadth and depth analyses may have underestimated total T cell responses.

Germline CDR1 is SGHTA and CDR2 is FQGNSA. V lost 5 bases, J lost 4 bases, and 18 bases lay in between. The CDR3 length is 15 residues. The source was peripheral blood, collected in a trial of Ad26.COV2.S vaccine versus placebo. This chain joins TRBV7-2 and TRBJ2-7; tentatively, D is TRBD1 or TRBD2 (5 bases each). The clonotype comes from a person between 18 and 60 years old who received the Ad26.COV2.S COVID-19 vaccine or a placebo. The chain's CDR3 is CASSPSPGQIYEQYF. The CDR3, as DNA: TGTGCCAGCAGCCCGTCTCCGGGGCAGATATACGAGCAGTACTTC. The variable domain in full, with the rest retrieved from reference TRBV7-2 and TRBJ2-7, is GAGVSQSPSNKVTEKGKDVELRCDPISGHTALYWYRQSLGQGLEFLIYFQGNSAPDKSGLPSDRFSAERTGGSVSTLTIQRTQQEDSAVYLCASSPSPGQIYEQYFGPGTRLTVT.